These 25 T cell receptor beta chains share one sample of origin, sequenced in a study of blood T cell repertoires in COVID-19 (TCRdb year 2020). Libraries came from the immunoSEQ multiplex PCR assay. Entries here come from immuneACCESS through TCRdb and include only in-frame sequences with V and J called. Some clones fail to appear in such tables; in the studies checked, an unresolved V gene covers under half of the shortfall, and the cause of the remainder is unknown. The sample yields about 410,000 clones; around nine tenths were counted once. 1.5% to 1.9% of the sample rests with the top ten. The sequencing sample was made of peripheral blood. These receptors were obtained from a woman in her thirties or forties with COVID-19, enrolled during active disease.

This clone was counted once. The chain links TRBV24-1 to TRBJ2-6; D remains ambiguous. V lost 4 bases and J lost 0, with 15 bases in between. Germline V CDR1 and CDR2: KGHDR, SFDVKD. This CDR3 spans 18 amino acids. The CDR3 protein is CATSDATPSLSGANVLTF. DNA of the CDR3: TGTGCCACCAGTGACGCCACCCCTTCACTCTCTGGGGCCAACGTCCTGACTTTC.

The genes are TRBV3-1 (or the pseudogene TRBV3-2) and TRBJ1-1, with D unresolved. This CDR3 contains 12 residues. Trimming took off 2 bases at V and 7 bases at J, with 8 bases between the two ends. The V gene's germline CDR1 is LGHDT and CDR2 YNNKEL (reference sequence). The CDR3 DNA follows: TGTGCCAGCAGCCAAAACGGGATTGAAGCTTTCTTT. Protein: CASSQNGIEAFF.

The CDR3 DNA sequence: TGTGCCAGCACTACCGGGACAGGGGGCTTCTATGGCTACACCTTC. Translation: CASTTGTGGFYGYTF. The V call is TRBV18, the J call TRBJ1-2; 12 nucleotides agree with TRBD1. The germline CDR1 and CDR2 sequences are KGHSH and LQKENI. CDR3 size: 15 residues. The ends lost 8 bases at V and 4 bases at J; junction bases unmatched: 8. The full variable domain, in which reference TRBV18 and TRBJ1-2 provide the parts outside the CDR3, is NAGVMQNPRHLVRRRGQEARLRCSPMKGHSHVYWYRQLPEEGLKFMVYLQKENIIDESGMPKERFSAEFPKEGPSILRIQQVVRGDSAAYFCASTTGTGGFYGYTFGSGTRLTVV.

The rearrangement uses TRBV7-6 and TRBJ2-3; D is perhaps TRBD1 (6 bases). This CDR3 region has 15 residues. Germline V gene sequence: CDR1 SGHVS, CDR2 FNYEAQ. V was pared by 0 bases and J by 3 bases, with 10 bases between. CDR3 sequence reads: CASSLAAQGTDTQYF. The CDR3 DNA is TGTGCCAGCAGCTTAGCGGCACAGGGAACAGATACGCAGTATTTT.

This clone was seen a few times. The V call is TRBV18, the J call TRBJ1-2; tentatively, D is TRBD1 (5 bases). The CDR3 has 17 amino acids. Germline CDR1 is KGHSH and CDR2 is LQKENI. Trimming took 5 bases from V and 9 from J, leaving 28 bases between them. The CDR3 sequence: CASSGLVTAGSLERYTF. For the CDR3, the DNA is TGTGCCAGCTCAGGGTTGGTGACAGCCGGCTCCCTCGAACGCTACACCTTC.

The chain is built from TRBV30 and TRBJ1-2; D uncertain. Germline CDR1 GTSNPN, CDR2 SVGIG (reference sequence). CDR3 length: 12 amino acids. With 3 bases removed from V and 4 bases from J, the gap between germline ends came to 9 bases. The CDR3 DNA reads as TGTGCCTGGAGGGAGGGCTCCTATGGCTACACCTTC. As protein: CAWREGSYGYTF.

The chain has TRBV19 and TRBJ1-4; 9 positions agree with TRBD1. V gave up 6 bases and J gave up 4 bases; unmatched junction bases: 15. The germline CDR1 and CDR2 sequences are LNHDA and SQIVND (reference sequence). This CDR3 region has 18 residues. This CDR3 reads CASRTGQGKLEGNEKLFF. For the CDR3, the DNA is TGTGCCAGTAGAACGGGACAGGGCAAACTTGAGGGTAATGAAAAACTGTTTTTT. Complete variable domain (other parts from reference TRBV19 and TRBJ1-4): DGGITQSPKYLFRKEGQNVTLSCEQNLNHDAMYWYRQDPGQGLRLIYYSQIVNDFQKGDIAEGYSVSREKKESFPLTVTSAQKNPTAFYLCASRTGQGKLEGNEKLFFGSGTQLSVL.

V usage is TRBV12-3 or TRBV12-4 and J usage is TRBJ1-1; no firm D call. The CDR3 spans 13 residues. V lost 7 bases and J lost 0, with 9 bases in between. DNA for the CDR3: TGTGCCAGCACTTTCTCCGTGAACACTGAAGCTTTCTTT. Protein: CASTFSVNTEAFF.

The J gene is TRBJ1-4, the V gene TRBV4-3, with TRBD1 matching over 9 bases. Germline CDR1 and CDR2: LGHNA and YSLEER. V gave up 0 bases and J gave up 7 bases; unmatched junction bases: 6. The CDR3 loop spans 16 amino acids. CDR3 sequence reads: CASSQDGDRGGEKLFF. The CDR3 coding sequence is TGCGCCAGCAGCCAAGATGGAGACAGGGGGGGTGAAAAACTGTTTTTT.

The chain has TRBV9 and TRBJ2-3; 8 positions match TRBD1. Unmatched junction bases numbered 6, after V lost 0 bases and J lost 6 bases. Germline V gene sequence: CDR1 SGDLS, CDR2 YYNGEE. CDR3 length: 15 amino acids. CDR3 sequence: CASSVEGQEGDTQYF. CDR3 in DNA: TGTGCCAGCAGCGTAGAGGGACAGGAGGGGGATACGCAGTATTTT.

CDR3 sequence reads: CASSATGRGPGNTIYF. DNA for the CDR3: TGTGCCAGCAGCGCCACAGGCAGGGGGCCTGGAAACACCATATATTTT. The chain links TRBV7-2 to TRBJ1-3; 8 bases are a match to TRBD1. With V trimmed by 5 bases and J by 2 bases, 8 bases remained unmatched. From germline, CDR1 is SGHTA and CDR2 FQGNSA. CDR3 length: 16 amino acids. The variable domain in full, completed from reference TRBV7-2 and TRBJ1-3, reads GAGVSQSPSNKVTEKGKDVELRCDPISGHTALYWYRQSLGQGLEFLIYFQGNSAPDKSGLPSDRFSAERTGGSVSTLTIQRTQQEDSAVYLCASSATGRGPGNTIYFGEGSWLTVV.

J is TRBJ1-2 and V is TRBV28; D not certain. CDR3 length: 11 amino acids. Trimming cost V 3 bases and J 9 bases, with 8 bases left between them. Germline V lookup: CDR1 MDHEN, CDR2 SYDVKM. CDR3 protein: CASSFGLSYTF. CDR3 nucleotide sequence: TGTGCCAGCAGTTTTGGCTTGAGCTACACCTTC.

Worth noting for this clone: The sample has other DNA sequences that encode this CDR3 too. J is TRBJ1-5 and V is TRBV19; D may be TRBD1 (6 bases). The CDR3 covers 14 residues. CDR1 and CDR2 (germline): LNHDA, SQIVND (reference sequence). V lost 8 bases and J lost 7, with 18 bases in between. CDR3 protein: CASSITGSGQPQHF. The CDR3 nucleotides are TGTGCCAGTTCAATTACAGGGTCGGGACAGCCCCAGCATTTT.

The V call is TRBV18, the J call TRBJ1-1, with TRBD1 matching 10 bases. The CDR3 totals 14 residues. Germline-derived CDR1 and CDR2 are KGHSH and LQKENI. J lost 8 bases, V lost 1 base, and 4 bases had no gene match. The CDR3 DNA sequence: TGTGCCAGCTCACCACTCGACAGGGGGCGCGAAGCTTTCTTT. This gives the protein CASSPLDRGREAFF.

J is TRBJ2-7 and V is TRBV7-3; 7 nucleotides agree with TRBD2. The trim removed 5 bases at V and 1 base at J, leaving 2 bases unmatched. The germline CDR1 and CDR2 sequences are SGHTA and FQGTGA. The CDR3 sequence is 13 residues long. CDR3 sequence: CASSRGVSYEQYF. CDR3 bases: TGTGCCAGCAGCCGGGGGGTGTCCTACGAGCAGTACTTC. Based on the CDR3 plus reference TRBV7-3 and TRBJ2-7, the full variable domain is GAGVSQTPSNKVTEKGKYVELRCDPISGHTALYWYRQSLGQGPEFLIYFQGTGAADDSGLPNDRFFAVRPEGSVSTLKIQRTERGDSAVYLCASSRGVSYEQYFGPGTRLTVT.

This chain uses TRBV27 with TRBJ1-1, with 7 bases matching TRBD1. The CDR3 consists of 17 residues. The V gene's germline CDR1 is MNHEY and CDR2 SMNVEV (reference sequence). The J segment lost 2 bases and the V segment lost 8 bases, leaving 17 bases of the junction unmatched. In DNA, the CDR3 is TGTGCCAGCCGAGCCTCGGGGACAGCGGGGGGAAACACTGAAGCTTTCTTT. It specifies CASRASGTAGGNTEAFF.

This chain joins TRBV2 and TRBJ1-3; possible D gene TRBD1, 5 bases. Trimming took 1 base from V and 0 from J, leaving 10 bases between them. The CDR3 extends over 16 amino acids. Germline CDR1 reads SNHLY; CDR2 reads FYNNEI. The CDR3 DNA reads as TGTGCCAGCAGTGAAGTAGGGGCTTACTCTGGAAACACCATATATTTT. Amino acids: CASSEVGAYSGNTIYF. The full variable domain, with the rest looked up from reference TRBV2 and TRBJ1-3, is EPEVTQTPSHQVTQMGQEVILRCVPISNHLYFYWYRQILGQKVEFLVSFYNNEISEKSEIFDDQFSVERPDGSNFTLKIRSTKLEDSAMYFCASSEVGAYSGNTIYFGEGSWLTVV.

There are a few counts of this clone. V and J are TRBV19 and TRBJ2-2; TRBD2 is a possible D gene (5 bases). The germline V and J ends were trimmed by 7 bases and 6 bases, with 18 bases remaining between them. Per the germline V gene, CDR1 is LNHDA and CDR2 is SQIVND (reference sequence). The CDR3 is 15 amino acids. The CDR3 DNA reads TGTGCCAGTACCCTAGGGTGGAGGTTCCCCGGGGAGCTGTTTTTT. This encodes CASTLGWRFPGELFF.

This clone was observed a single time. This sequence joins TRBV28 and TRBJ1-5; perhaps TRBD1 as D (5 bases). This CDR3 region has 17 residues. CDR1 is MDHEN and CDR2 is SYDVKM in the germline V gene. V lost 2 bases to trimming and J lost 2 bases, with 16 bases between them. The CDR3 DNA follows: TGTGCCAGCAGTTTAATGCGGGGCCCCAGGGGCAATCAGCCCCAGCATTTT. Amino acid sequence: CASSLMRGPRGNQPQHF.

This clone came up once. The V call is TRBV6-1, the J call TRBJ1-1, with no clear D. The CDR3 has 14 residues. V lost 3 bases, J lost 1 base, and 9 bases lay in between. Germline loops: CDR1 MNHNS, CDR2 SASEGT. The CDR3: CASSETTRNTEAFF. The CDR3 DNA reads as TGTGCCAGCAGTGAGACGACAAGGAACACTGAAGCTTTCTTT.

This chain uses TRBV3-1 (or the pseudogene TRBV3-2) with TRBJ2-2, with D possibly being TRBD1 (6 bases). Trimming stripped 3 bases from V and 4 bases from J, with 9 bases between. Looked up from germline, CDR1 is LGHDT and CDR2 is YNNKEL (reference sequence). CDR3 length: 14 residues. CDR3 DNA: TGTGCCAGCAGCCAGTGGACAGCCACCGGGGAGCTGTTTTTT. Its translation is CASSQWTATGELFF.

The CDR3 DNA reads TGTGCCAGCTCACGGATGGGGGCATCAGATTCACCCCTCCACTTT. The encoded protein is CASSRMGASDSPLHF. This chain uses TRBV18 with TRBJ1-6, with D perhaps matching TRBD1 (6 bases). Germline values: CDR1 KGHSH, CDR2 LQKENI. Trimming took 4 bases from V and 8 from J, leaving 15 bases between them. The CDR3 length is 15 residues.

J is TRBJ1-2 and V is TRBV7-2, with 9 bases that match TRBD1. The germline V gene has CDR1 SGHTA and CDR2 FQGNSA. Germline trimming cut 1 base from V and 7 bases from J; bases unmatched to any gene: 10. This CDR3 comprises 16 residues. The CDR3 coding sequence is TGTGCCAGCAGCTTAGATTTTTCGGGACAGGGAAGTGGCTACACCTTC. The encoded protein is CASSLDFSGQGSGYTF.

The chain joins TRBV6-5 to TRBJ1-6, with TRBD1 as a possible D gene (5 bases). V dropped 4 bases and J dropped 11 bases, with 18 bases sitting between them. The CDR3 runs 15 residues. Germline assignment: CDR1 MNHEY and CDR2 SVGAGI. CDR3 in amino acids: CASSFGGRLGAPLHF. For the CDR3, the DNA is TGTGCCAGCAGTTTCGGCGGGAGGTTAGGGGCACCCCTCCACTTT.

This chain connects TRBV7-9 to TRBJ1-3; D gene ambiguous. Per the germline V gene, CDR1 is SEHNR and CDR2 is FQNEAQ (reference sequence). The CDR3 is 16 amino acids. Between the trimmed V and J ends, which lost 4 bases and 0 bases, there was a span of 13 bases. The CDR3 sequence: CASSSPGIPSGNTIYF. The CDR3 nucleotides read TGTGCCAGCAGCTCCCCCGGGATCCCCTCTGGAAACACCATATATTTT. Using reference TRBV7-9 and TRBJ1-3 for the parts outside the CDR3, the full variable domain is DTGVSQNPRHKITKRGQNVTFRCDPISEHNRLYWYRQTLGQGPEFLTYFQNEAQLEKSRLLSDRFSAERPKGSFSTLEIQRTEQGDSAMYLCASSSPGIPSGNTIYFGEGSWLTVV.